One TCR beta chain is described in this entry. The antigen is undetermined. This sample was included in a study of Ad26.COV2.S vaccination and SARS-CoV-2 variants. Whole-study findings and limits: Ad26.COV2.S recipients had broader spike-specific TCRs (P = 0.0014).

The method was immunoSEQ multiplex PCR; TCRdb's version includes in-frame clones alone and lacks a portion of them. In the table there are 350,000 to 400,000 clones, about 88% of which are singletons. Per the germline V gene, CDR1 is MRHNA and CDR2 is SNTAGT. The CDR3 is made up of 15 amino acids. Trimming removed 6 bases from V and 2 bases from J; junction bases left unmatched: 6. Treatment denoted: some 20 received Ad26.COV2.S at low or high dose, single or two shots; 5 received placebo; per-sample allocation not given. It was on day 63 after the first vaccine or placebo injection that samples were taken.

This clonotype was sampled from a person between 18 and 59 years old who received the Ad26.COV2.S COVID-19 vaccine or a placebo. The chain uses TRBV6-4 and TRBJ2-2; 7 bases match TRBD2. The specimen was peripheral blood, collected in a trial of Ad26.COV2.S vaccine versus placebo. The CDR3, as DNA: TGTGCCAGCAGCGTAAGCGGGGTTAACACCGGGGAGCTGTTTTTT. The encoded protein is CASSVSGVNTGELFF.